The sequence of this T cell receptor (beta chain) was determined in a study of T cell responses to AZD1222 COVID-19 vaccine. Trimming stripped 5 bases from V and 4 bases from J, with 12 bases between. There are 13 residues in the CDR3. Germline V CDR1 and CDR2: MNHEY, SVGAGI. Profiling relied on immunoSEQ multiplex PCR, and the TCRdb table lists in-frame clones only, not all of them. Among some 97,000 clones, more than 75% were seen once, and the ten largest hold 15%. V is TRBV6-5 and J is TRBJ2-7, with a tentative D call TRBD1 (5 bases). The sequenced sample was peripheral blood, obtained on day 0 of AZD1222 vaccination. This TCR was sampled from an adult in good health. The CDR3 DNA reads TGTGCCAGCAGTAGACAGATGAGTTACGAGCAGTACTTC. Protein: CASSRQMSYEQYF.